This TCR beta chain comes out of a study of blood T cell repertoires in COVID-19. The CDR3 loop spans 13 amino acids. Trimming stripped 0 bases from V and 5 bases from J, with 8 bases between. CDR1 and CDR2 (germline): MGHRA, YSYEKL. This clone occurred a few times. TCRdb's copy holds only in-frame clones and misses some; the assay was immunoSEQ multiplex PCR. Of around 200,000 clones listed, roughly 82% are singletons. The sample taken for sequencing was PBMCs or T cells enriched from blood (not recorded which). The clonotype originates from a man aged 40-55 years with acute COVID-19. V is TRBV4-1 and J is TRBJ2-7; D ambiguous. The CDR3 region is CASSQDRTDEQYF. CDR3 nucleotides: TGCGCCAGCAGCCAAGATAGAACAGACGAGCAGTACTTC.